This T cell receptor (beta chain) comes out of a study of early stage breast cancer tumors. Remarks on this clone: Its antigen is currently unknown.

The germline V and J ends were trimmed by 0 bases and 7 bases, with 14 bases remaining between them. CDR3 size: 15 residues. Germline values: CDR1 SGHRS, CDR2 YFSETQ. Each sample had two DNA replicates, 0.45 to 0.65 ug blood or around 1.6 ug tissue. The method was immunoSEQ multiplex PCR; TCRdb's version includes in-frame clones alone and lacks a portion of them. There are roughly 57,000 clones in the sample; around nine tenths occur only once, and 4% to 5.5% lies in the top ten. Study-level findings and limits: Bulk DNA sequencing of unsorted cells missed chain pairing and markers. Most shared enriched TCRB sequences were commonly generated ones. Compared with adjacent normal breast, tumors showed about 2.3-fold denser, more clonal T cells.

The clonotype comes from a person aged 65-85 years with breast cancer. Sequencing used blood. This rearrangement joins TRBV5-1 to TRBJ1-5, with D perhaps TRBD1 (5 bases). DNA of the CDR3: TGCGCCAGCAGCTTGGACGGGACTAATAACCAGCCCCAGCATTTT. This sequence encodes CASSLDGTNNQPQHF.